Described below is a single T cell receptor (beta chain) sequence and its context. Method: immunoSEQ multiplex PCR; TCRdb's copy keeps in-frame clones and lacks some. The table shows fewer than 25,000 clones, with less than 85% occurring only once. The CDR3 covers 15 residues. V was shortened by 2 bases and J by 6 bases, with 17 bases between the two germline ends. Germline V CDR1 and CDR2: SGHTA, FQGNSA. This sample stems from a study of neoadjuvant nivolumab and ipilimumab in lung cancer. This clonotype was sampled from an adult with non-small cell lung cancer. The sample consisted of peripheral blood, taken before neoadjuvant nivolumab, alone or with ipilimumab. This rearrangement joins TRBV7-2 to TRBJ2-7; D is perhaps TRBD2 (5 bases). CDR3 protein: CASSLRSGGRGEQYF. DNA for the CDR3: TGTGCCAGCAGCTTAAGGTCAGGAGGTCGGGGCGAGCAGTACTTC.